This T cell receptor (beta chain) was obtained from a study of shared clonotypes between healthy human individuals. The CDR3 extends over 13 amino acids. Germline CDR1 and CDR2: MNHEY and SVGAGI. V lost 10 bases and J 3 bases, leaving 12 bases between the germline ends. Here immunoSEQ multiplex PCR was the method, and the copy in TCRdb shows in-frame clones only, minus some. The repertoire holds some 2,400,000 clones, with almost 96% as singletons. This TCR was recovered from a man between 18 and 35 years old in good health. Material for sequencing was naive CD4+ T cells sorted from blood. Noted subset: CD45RA+ positively selected. The chain carries TRBV6-5 and TRBJ2-2; no clear D gene. The CDR3 DNA reads as TGTGCCACAAGGTCCTATTACACCGGGGAGCTGTTTTTT. Its translation is CATRSYYTGELFF.